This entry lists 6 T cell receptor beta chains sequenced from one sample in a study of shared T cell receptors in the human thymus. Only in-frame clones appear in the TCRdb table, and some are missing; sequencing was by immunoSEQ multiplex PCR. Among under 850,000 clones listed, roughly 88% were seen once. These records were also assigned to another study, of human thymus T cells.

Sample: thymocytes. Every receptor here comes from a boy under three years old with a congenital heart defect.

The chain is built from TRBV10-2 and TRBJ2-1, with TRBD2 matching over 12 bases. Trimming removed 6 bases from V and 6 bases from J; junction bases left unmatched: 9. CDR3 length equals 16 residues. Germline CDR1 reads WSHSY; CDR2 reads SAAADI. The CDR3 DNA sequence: TGCGCCAGCAGAGACCGACTAGCGGGAGTTCCCAATGAGCAGTTCTTC. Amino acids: CASRDRLAGVPNEQFF.

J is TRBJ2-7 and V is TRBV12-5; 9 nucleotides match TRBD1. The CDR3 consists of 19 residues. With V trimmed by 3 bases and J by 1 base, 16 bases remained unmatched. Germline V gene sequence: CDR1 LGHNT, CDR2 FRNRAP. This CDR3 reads CASGLGGTGSVRESYEQYF. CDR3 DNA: TGTGCTAGTGGTTTAGGAGGGACAGGGTCAGTGCGGGAGTCCTACGAGCAGTACTTC.

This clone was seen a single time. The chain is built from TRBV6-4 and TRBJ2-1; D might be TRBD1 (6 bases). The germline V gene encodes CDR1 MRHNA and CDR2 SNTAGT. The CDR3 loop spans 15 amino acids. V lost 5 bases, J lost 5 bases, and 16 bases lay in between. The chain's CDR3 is CASSPGQPGDNEQFF. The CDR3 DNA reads TGTGCCAGCAGTCCAGGACAGCCTGGGGACAATGAGCAGTTCTTC.

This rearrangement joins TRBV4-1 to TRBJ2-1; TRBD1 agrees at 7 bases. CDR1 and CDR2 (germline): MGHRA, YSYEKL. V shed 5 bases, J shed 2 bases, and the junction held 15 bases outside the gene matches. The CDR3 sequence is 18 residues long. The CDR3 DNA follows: TGCGCCAGCAGCACGAACCCGCATCGACAGGGACCCTACAATGAGCAGTTCTTC. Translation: CASSTNPHRQGPYNEQFF.

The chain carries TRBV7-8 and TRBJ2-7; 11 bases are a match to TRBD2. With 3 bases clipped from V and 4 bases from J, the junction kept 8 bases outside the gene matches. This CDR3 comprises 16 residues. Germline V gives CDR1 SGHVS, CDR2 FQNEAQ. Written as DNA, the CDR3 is TGTGCCAGCAGCTTCAGACTAGCGGGGACCCCTTACGAGCAGTACTTC. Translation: CASSFRLAGTPYEQYF.

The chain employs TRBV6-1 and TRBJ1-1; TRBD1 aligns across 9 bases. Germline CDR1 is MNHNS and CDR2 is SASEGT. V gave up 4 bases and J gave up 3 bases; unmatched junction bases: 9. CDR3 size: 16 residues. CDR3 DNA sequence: TGTGCCAGCAGTGGCCGGACAGGGGCGGGGGACACTGAAGCTTTCTTT. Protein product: CASSGRTGAGDTEAFF.